These 11 T cell receptor beta chains came from one sample sequenced in a study of T cell clusters in autoimmune cytopenias. TRB was amplified by touch-down multiplex PCR, primer pools A and B combined. With the multiplex PCR reads reprocessed, TCRdb shows one record per CDR3 protein and no DNA. The sample has some 4,500 distinct CDR3 sequences, and its top ten clones hold approximately 8.5%. TRB amplification used approximately 270 ng of peripheral blood genomic DNA. The sequenced sample was peripheral blood. Receptors were obtained from a human donor with an autoimmune cytopenia or autoimmune hepatitis (not recorded which).

This sequence joins TRBV5-6 and TRBJ2-7; TCRdb outputs TRBD1, but without DNA this stays unchecked. CDR1 and CDR2 from the germline V gene are SGHDT and YYEEEE. This CDR3 contains 15 residues. This chain's CDR3 is CASSFGAGIPYEQYF.

J is TRBJ1-5 and V is TRBV15; TCRdb's D call of TRBD1 is untestable without DNA. CDR1 LNHNV and CDR2 YYDKDF come from the germline V gene (reference sequence). This CDR3 is built from 15 residues. CDR3 residues: CATSRDRGADQPQHF. Drawing the rest from reference TRBV15 and TRBJ1-5, the complete variable domain is DAMVIQNPRYQVTQFGKPVTLSCSQTLNHNVMYWYQQKSSQAPKLLFHYYDKDFNNEADTPDNFQSRRPNTSFCFLDIRSPGLGDTAMYLCATSRDRGADQPQHFGDGTRLSIL.

In terms of frequency, this clonotype is medium-sized (0.01 to 0.1%). The rearrangement joins TRBV6-2 or TRBV6-3 to TRBJ2-2; TCRdb calls TRBD2, which cannot be checked without DNA. There are 15 residues in the CDR3. CDR1 MNHEY and CDR2 SVGEGT come from the germline V gene. The CDR3 reads CASSSWTSGRWELFF.

V and J are TRBV11-2 and TRBJ2-7; TCRdb's assignment of TRBD1 cannot be checked, as there is no DNA. This CDR3 spans 14 amino acids. Per germline, CDR1 SGHAT and CDR2 FQNNGV. The CDR3 spells CASSLTGGEYEQYF.

The CDR3 reads CASSPRQVGQAGEAFF. The J gene is TRBJ1-1, the V gene TRBV18; there is no DNA to check the TCRdb D call of TRBD1. The length of the CDR3 is 16 residues. Germline lookup yields CDR1 KGHSH and CDR2 LQKENI.

This chain joins TRBV13 and TRBJ1-3. This CDR3 comprises 14 residues. Germline V gene data show CDR1 as PRHDT and CDR2 as FYEKMQ (reference sequence). The CDR3 spells CASSSTATGNTIYF.

The chain joins TRBV30 to TRBJ1-1. The CDR3 is 13 amino acids. Germline CDR1 reads GTSNPN; CDR2 reads SVGIG (reference sequence). The CDR3: CAWNWERGTEAFF.

Judged by frequency, this clonotype is medium-sized. The chain couples TRBV11-1 to TRBJ2-7; the TCRdb call, TRBD1, lacks DNA for checking. The CDR3 extends over 16 amino acids. Per germline, CDR1 SGHAT and CDR2 FQDESV (reference sequence). CDR3 residues: CASSLDQGAKSYEQYF.

The chain recombines TRBV7-2 with TRBJ2-7; TCRdb's assignment of TRBD1 cannot be checked, as there is no DNA. Looked up from germline, CDR1 is SGHTA and CDR2 is FQGNSA. The CDR3 is 17 amino acids. CDR3 in amino acids: CASSLAQGDRGTYEQYF.

This sequence joins TRBV6-2 or TRBV6-3 and TRBJ1-5. The CDR3 covers 15 residues. Germline V lookup: CDR1 MNHEY, CDR2 SVGEGT. The CDR3 sequence: CASRRVGSSNQPQHF.

Measured by frequency, this clonotype is medium-sized. The rearrangement uses TRBV18 and TRBJ2-7. The CDR3 contains 16 residues. The germline V gene encodes CDR1 KGHSH and CDR2 LQKENI. This CDR3 is CASSPSGGAGSYEQYF.